Each of the 30 T cell receptor beta chains below was sequenced from the same sample in a study of cytomegalovirus exposure and HLA in healthy donors. PCR was performed using 60 Vbeta and 13 Jbeta primers. Generated by immunoSEQ multiplex PCR, the TCRdb table keeps only in-frame clones and is missing some. The repertoire consists of 180,000 or so clones, with around 88% occurring once and the leading ten covering 0.25% to 0.4%. What was sequenced was PBMCs. The receptors originated from a young woman in good health and CMV-seronegative.

The V call is TRBV19, the J call TRBJ1-5; D uncertain. The germline V gene has CDR1 LNHDA and CDR2 SQIVND (reference sequence). There are 14 residues in the CDR3. V dropped 2 bases and J dropped 2 bases, with 7 bases sitting between them. CDR3 sequence reads: CASSIREGNQPQHF. The CDR3 region has the DNA TGTGCCAGTAGTATACGAGAAGGCAATCAGCCCCAGCATTTT.

This clone showed up just once. This chain links TRBV4-1 with TRBJ2-5; the D gene is possibly TRBD2 (5 bases). Per the germline V gene, CDR1 is MGHRA and CDR2 is YSYEKL. CDR3 length: 13 residues. The V gene lost 3 bases and the J gene lost 5 bases, with 10 bases spanning the gap. CDR3 sequence: CASSHPTGETQYF. The CDR3 DNA reads TGCGCCAGCAGCCATCCGACGGGGGAGACCCAGTACTTC.

This clone was observed once. The rearrangement joins TRBV11-2 to TRBJ2-1; TRBD2 aligns across 16 bases. Germline V gene lookup returns CDR1 SGHAT and CDR2 FQNNGV. This CDR3 is built from 18 residues. With 1 base clipped from V and 8 bases from J, the junction kept 8 bases outside the gene matches. CDR3: CASSLAPPGTSGRDEQFF. CDR3 in DNA: TGTGCCAGCAGCTTAGCCCCCCCAGGGACTAGCGGGAGGGATGAGCAGTTCTTC.

The CDR3 spells CASRGQSNEQFF. CDR3 in DNA: TGTGCCAGCAGAGGACAGTCCAATGAGCAGTTCTTC. The chain joins TRBV2 to TRBJ2-1; the D gene is possibly TRBD1 (6 bases). V dropped 6 bases and J dropped 6 bases, with 9 bases sitting between them. Looked up from germline, CDR1 is SNHLY and CDR2 is FYNNEI. The CDR3 loop spans 12 amino acids.

Here the CDR3 DNA reads TGTGCCAGCAACAGAGGGGGCTCTGGAAACACCATATATTTT. Residues: CASNRGGSGNTIYF. The chain couples TRBV6-1 to TRBJ1-3; TRBD1 is a possible D gene (6 bases). CDR1 and CDR2 (germline): MNHNS, SASEGT. V shed 7 bases and J shed 0 bases, with 10 bases lying between them. The CDR3 loop spans 14 amino acids.

This sequence joins TRBV7-8 and TRBJ2-1; no reliable D call. V was clipped by 1 base and J by 1 base, with 8 bases between them. Looked up from germline, CDR1 is SGHVS and CDR2 is FQNEAQ. The CDR3 totals 15 residues. The CDR3 protein is CASSLGLNSYNEQFF. CDR3 DNA: TGTGCCAGCAGCTTAGGACTGAATTCCTACAATGAGCAGTTCTTC.

This sequence joins TRBV19 and TRBJ1-5; D uncertain. The CDR3 extends over 14 amino acids. Germline assignment: CDR1 LNHDA and CDR2 SQIVND (reference sequence). Trimming shortened V by 3 bases and J by 7 bases, and 13 bases separated the two germline ends. Here the CDR3 reads CASSMRSPQQPQHF. The DNA for the CDR3 is TGTGCCAGTAGTATGAGGTCCCCCCAGCAGCCCCAGCATTTT.

The V and J genes are TRBV28 and TRBJ2-7; D is perhaps TRBD1 (6 bases). The CDR3 consists of 13 residues. V was cut by 6 bases and J by 2 bases, with 11 bases left in between. CDR1 MDHEN and CDR2 SYDVKM come from the germline V gene. The CDR3 spells CASRDSMTYEQYF. The CDR3, as DNA: TGTGCCAGCAGGGACAGTATGACCTACGAGCAGTACTTC.

The chain couples TRBV11-2 to TRBJ2-7, with 8 bases lining up with TRBD2. CDR1 SGHAT and CDR2 FQNNGV come from the germline V gene. The CDR3 contains 14 residues. J lost 2 bases, V lost 2 bases, and 2 bases had no gene match. The CDR3 DNA reads as TGTGCCAGCAGCTTACGCGGGGGGCCCTACGAGCAGTACTTC. Translated: CASSLRGGPYEQYF. Supplemented by reference TRBV11-2 and TRBJ2-7, the full variable domain reads EAGVAQSPRYKIIEKRQSVAFWCNPISGHATLYWYQQILGQGPKLLIQFQNNGVVDDSQLPKDRFSAERLKGVDSTLKIQPAKLEDSAVYLCASSLRGGPYEQYFGPGTRLTVT.

This rearrangement joins TRBV15 to TRBJ1-5, with a weak D call TRBD1 (5 bases). This CDR3 is 15 amino acids long. Trimming shortened V by 1 base and J by 6 bases, and 13 bases separated the two germline ends. The germline CDR1 and CDR2 sequences are LNHNV and YYDKDF (reference sequence). CDR3 amino acids: CATSRADRGTQPQHF. The CDR3 coding sequence is TGTGCCACCAGCAGAGCCGACCGGGGGACTCAGCCCCAGCATTTT.

The chain recombines TRBV10-3 with TRBJ2-7; 10 bases agree with TRBD1. This CDR3 contains 14 residues. Germline-derived CDR1 and CDR2 are ENHRY and SYGVKD. The J segment lost 6 bases and the V segment lost 6 bases, leaving 8 bases of the junction unmatched. The CDR3 coding sequence is TGTGCCATCAGAGCCGGGACAGGGGACGGCGAGCAGTACTTC. Residues: CAIRAGTGDGEQYF.

This rearrangement joins TRBV5-5 to TRBJ2-7, with TRBD2 identical over 9 bases. CDR1 and CDR2 from the germline V gene are SGHKS and YYEKEE (reference sequence). The CDR3 has 16 amino acids. V lost 5 bases, J lost 7 bases, and 16 bases stayed unmatched. The chain's CDR3 is CASRVGASGTVGEQYF. In nucleotides, the CDR3 is TGTGCCAGCAGGGTGGGGGCTAGCGGGACCGTAGGAGAGCAGTACTTC.

The rearrangement joins TRBV5-1 to TRBJ1-3; D not resolved. The V gene lost 0 bases and the J gene lost 4 bases, with 8 bases spanning the gap. The CDR3 has 14 residues. Germline V gene sequence: CDR1 SGHRS, CDR2 YFSETQ. CDR3 loop: CASSLGAGGNTIYF. CDR3 bases: TGCGCCAGCAGCTTGGGGGCAGGCGGAAACACCATATATTTT. The full variable domain, rest sourced from reference TRBV5-1 and TRBJ1-3, is KAGVTQTPRYLIKTRGQQVTLSCSPISGHRSVSWYQQTPGQGLQFLFEYFSETQRNKGNFPGRFSGRQFSNSRSEMNVSTLELGDSALYLCASSLGAGGNTIYFGEGSWLTVV.

This clone was found a few times. This chain connects TRBV28 to TRBJ2-3; D is ambiguous. The germline CDR1 and CDR2 sequences are MDHEN and SYDVKM. Trimming took 2 bases from V and 2 from J, leaving 5 bases between them. The CDR3 has 13 residues. CDR3 nucleotides: TGTGCCAGCAGTTTACTCTTCACAGATACGCAGTATTTT. Its protein is CASSLLFTDTQYF.

The chain combines TRBV5-6 with TRBJ2-3; maybe TRBD1 (5 bases). This CDR3 spans 13 amino acids. Between the trimmed V and J ends, which lost 3 bases and 7 bases, there was a span of 12 bases. CDR1 and CDR2 (germline): SGHDT, YYEEEE. CDR3 nucleotide sequence: TGTGCCAGCAGCTACGACAGAAGATATACGCAGTATTTT. Translated: CASSYDRRYTQYF.

This chain connects TRBV9 to TRBJ2-7, with TRBD1 matching 9 bases. V dropped 3 bases and J dropped 4; count of bases not matched to a gene: 14. Germline V gives CDR1 SGDLS, CDR2 YYNGEE. The length of the CDR3 is 17 residues. The CDR3 coding sequence is TGTGCCAGCAGCGAGGGGCCTCCGGGACAGGGAAAATACGAGCAGTACTTC. Residues: CASSEGPPGQGKYEQYF.

The chain is built from TRBV7-8 and TRBJ1-2, with a tentative D call TRBD1 (6 bases). Germline V lookup: CDR1 SGHVS, CDR2 FQNEAQ. V lost 4 bases and J 2 bases, leaving 8 bases between the germline ends. The CDR3 extends over 13 amino acids. The CDR3 DNA reads TGTGCCAGCAGCTCCACAGGGAACTATGGCTACACCTTC. Translation: CASSSTGNYGYTF.

Notes on this clone: Mismatch with germline at one junction end may stem from a read error. This chain's CDR3 is CASSLEGHQRGYVYTF. In DNA form, the CDR3 reads TGCGCCAGCAGCTTGGAGGGACATCAGCGTGGCTATGTCTACACCTTC. This chain links TRBV5-1 with TRBJ1-2, with D possibly being TRBD1 (6 bases). Germline loops: CDR1 SGHRS, CDR2 YFSETQ. The CDR3 length is 16 residues.

J is TRBJ2-1 and V is TRBV6-1; 7 bases line up with TRBD2. CDR1 and CDR2 (germline): MNHNS, SASEGT. This CDR3 spans 15 amino acids. Trimming at V came to 3 bases and at J to 8 bases, leaving 10 bases not matched to a gene. CDR3 residues: CASSDHGGEGYEQFF. The CDR3 DNA is TGTGCCAGCAGTGACCACGGCGGGGAGGGTTATGAGCAGTTCTTC.

The genes are TRBV5-4 and TRBJ2-1; TRBD2 agrees at 12 bases. The germline V gene encodes CDR1 SGHNT and CDR2 YYREEE (reference sequence). J lost 4 bases, V lost 4 bases, and 12 bases had no gene match. This CDR3 is built from 18 residues. The CDR3 DNA reads TGTGCCAGCAGCCCGAAACTAGCGGGAGGTGGAGGATACAATGAGCAGTTCTTC. Its translation is CASSPKLAGGGGYNEQFF. Full variable domain (missing parts from reference TRBV5-4 and TRBJ2-1): ETGVTQSPTHLIKTRGQQVTLRCSSQSGHNTVSWYQQALGQGPQFIFQYYREEENGRGNFPPRFSGLQFPNYSSELNVNALELDDSALYLCASSPKLAGGGGYNEQFFGPGTRLTVL.

This chain joins TRBV4-1 and TRBJ2-4, with 7 bases matching TRBD2. The germline CDR1 and CDR2 sequences are MGHRA and YSYEKL. The CDR3 has 14 residues. Trimming cost V 2 bases and J 4 bases; bases outside gene matches: 2. The CDR3 protein is CASSQPGGKNIQYF. In nucleotides, the CDR3 is TGCGCCAGCAGCCAACCCGGGGGGAAAAACATTCAGTACTTC.

The chain couples TRBV19 to TRBJ2-2; weak D call: TRBD2 (6 bases). Germline assignment: CDR1 LNHDA and CDR2 SQIVND (reference sequence). Trimming cost V 10 bases and J 7 bases, with 28 bases left between them. The CDR3 contains 17 residues. The chain's CDR3 is CATTLGSKGGDGGELFF. The CDR3 region has the DNA TGTGCCACCACATTGGGCTCGAAAGGAGGGGACGGCGGGGAGCTGTTTTTT.

The chain joins TRBV30 to TRBJ2-7; 10 bases fit TRBD1. The CDR3 has 15 amino acids. Per germline, CDR1 GTSNPN and CDR2 SVGIG (reference sequence). V lost 4 bases and J lost 5; bases outside the gene matches: 11. The CDR3 loop is CAWTLGQGMLDEQYF. The CDR3 bases are TGTGCCTGGACCCTGGGACAGGGGATGCTAGACGAGCAGTACTTC.

The V gene is TRBV19, the J gene TRBJ2-5, with 10 bases lining up with TRBD2. The CDR3 has 15 residues. V shed 9 bases, J shed 4 bases, and the junction held 11 bases outside the gene matches. From germline, CDR1 is LNHDA and CDR2 SQIVND (reference sequence). In nucleotides, the CDR3 is TGTGCCAGCCAAATAGCGGGGGGCGAAGGAGAGACCCAGTACTTC. Translation: CASQIAGGEGETQYF.

The chain has TRBV6-6 and TRBJ2-7; a possible D gene is TRBD1 (6 bases). Germline CDR1 reads MNHNY; CDR2 reads SVGAGI (reference sequence). This CDR3 comprises 14 residues. The germline V and J ends were trimmed by 5 bases and 3 bases, with 14 bases remaining between them. This CDR3 is CASSTAGTIYEQYF. The CDR3 DNA follows: TGTGCCAGCAGTACCGCCGGGACAATCTACGAGCAGTACTTC.

This chain joins TRBV27 and TRBJ2-1; D is perhaps TRBD2 (5 bases). The CDR3 spans 14 residues. The germline V and J ends were trimmed by 0 bases and 4 bases, with 7 bases remaining between them. CDR1 and CDR2 (germline): MNHEY, SMNVEV (reference sequence). This CDR3 is CASSLSRGYNEQFF. DNA of the CDR3: TGTGCCAGCAGTTTATCCAGAGGGTACAATGAGCAGTTCTTC.

The CDR3 is CASSLAWREQETQYF. The DNA of the CDR3 is TGCGCCAGCAGCTTGGCCTGGCGGGAGCAAGAGACCCAGTACTTC. The gene calls are TRBV5-1 and TRBJ2-5, with 7 nucleotides matching TRBD2. The length of the CDR3 is 15 residues. Per germline, CDR1 SGHRS and CDR2 YFSETQ. V lost 0 bases, J lost 2 bases, and 4 bases stayed unmatched.

The rearrangement uses TRBV7-9 and TRBJ2-7; weak D call: TRBD1 (6 bases). The V gene's germline CDR1 is SEHNR and CDR2 FQNEAQ (reference sequence). Trimming took 4 bases from V and 1 from J, leaving 20 bases between them. CDR3 length: 17 amino acids. Here the CDR3 reads CASSSQGQTQISYEQYF. CDR3 coding DNA: TGTGCCAGCAGCTCCCAAGGACAGACACAGATTTCCTACGAGCAGTACTTC. Filled out from reference TRBV7-9 and TRBJ2-7, the complete variable domain reads DTGVSQNPRHKITKRGQNVTFRCDPISEHNRLYWYRQTLGQGPEFLTYFQNEAQLEKSRLLSDRFSAERPKGSFSTLEIQRTEQGDSAMYLCASSSQGQTQISYEQYFGPGTRLTVT.

The chain carries TRBV7-2 and TRBJ1-6; 9 bases agree with TRBD1. CDR1 SGHTA and CDR2 FQGNSA come from the germline V gene. The CDR3 sequence is 15 residues long. The V segment lost 0 bases and the J segment 9 bases; nucleotides outside the gene matches: 3. The CDR3 here is CASSLAGQGRSPLHF. CDR3 bases: TGTGCCAGCAGCTTAGCCGGACAGGGGCGTTCACCCCTCCACTTT. The full variable domain, in which reference TRBV7-2 and TRBJ1-6 provide the parts outside the CDR3, is GAGVSQSPSNKVTEKGKDVELRCDPISGHTALYWYRQSLGQGLEFLIYFQGNSAPDKSGLPSDRFSAERTGGSVSTLTIQRTQQEDSAVYLCASSLAGQGRSPLHFGNGTRLTVT.

This rearrangement joins TRBV18 to TRBJ2-7; tentatively, D is TRBD1 (6 bases). V lost 2 bases and J lost 6, with 17 bases in between. The CDR3 loop spans 15 amino acids. Germline CDR1 and CDR2: KGHSH and LQKENI. This chain's CDR3 is CASSPETGLLGEQYF. CDR3 DNA: TGTGCCAGCTCACCAGAAACAGGGCTTTTGGGCGAGCAGTACTTC. The variable domain in full, completed from reference TRBV18 and TRBJ2-7, reads NAGVMQNPRHLVRRRGQEARLRCSPMKGHSHVYWYRQLPEEGLKFMVYLQKENIIDESGMPKERFSAEFPKEGPSILRIQQVVRGDSAAYFCASSPETGLLGEQYFGPGTRLTVT.